This is a list of T cell receptor beta chains from one sample in a study of CD8+ T cells in alopecia areata. The repertoire was sequenced with immunoSEQ multiplex PCR; TCRdb's copy has only in-frame clones and lacks some. The sample lists approximately 170,000 clones, around three fifths occurring once. The sample consisted of CD4+ T cells sorted from blood, taken at week 24, from a patient treated with tofacitinib. These receptors originate from a human donor with alopecia areata. CDR3s include the opening cysteine and the closing phenylalanine or tryptophan. Not every row has a clone size; where given, it reads once, few, many or a size class.

abundance	v_gene	j_gene	CDR3aa
.	TRBV6-1	TRBJ1-5	CASSERPDSNQPQHF
.	TRBV30	TRBJ1-2	CAWTFRQLNYGYTF
few	TRBV4-1	TRBJ2-5	CASSQGVAGQETQYF
.	TRBV1	TRBJ2-6	CTSSQPGQGLSGANVLTF
.	TRBV6-5	TRBJ2-7	CASSYSFGASYEQYF
few	TRBV7-2	TRBJ2-2	CASSAGPGRAGELFF
many	TRBV9	TRBJ2-2	CASSARGLAAGELFF
.	TRBV25-1	TRBJ2-3	CASSRDSDTQYF
once	TRBV29-1	TRBJ2-5	CTLGTGETQYF
.	TRBV29-1	TRBJ1-2	CSVEVGGYGYTF
.	TRBV6-5	TRBJ1-2	CASSVTHLLYGYTF
once	TRBV7-2	TRBJ1-2	CASSLRKGANYGYTF
.	TRBV30	TRBJ2-4	CAWGAGGAAKNIQYF
.	TRBV20-1	TRBJ1-6	CSAMGNSPLHF
.	TRBV9	TRBJ2-5	CASSVAVKQGRETQYF
.	TRBV30	TRBJ1-3	CAWGYRGRGNTIYF
once	TRBV2	TRBJ2-5	CASRANQETQYF
.	TRBV5-6	TRBJ1-3	CASSLPAGGGSGNTIYF
.	TRBV6-6	TRBJ2-1	CASSGTNNEQFF
.	TRBV29-1	TRBJ1-2	CSVGQGINYGYTF
.	TRBV10-2	TRBJ2-7	CASTGSLYEQYF
.	TRBV30	TRBJ1-1	CAWSETGYRAFF
.	TRBV20-1	TRBJ1-4	CSRWTGEKLFF
.	TRBV5-1	TRBJ2-5	CASSTRGGETQYF
.	TRBV29-1	TRBJ2-6	CSVAGLGANVLTF
once	TRBV27	TRBJ1-5	CASSYGGRQPQHF
once	TRBV29-1	TRBJ1-6	CSVLDRGGSPLHF
.	TRBV29-1	TRBJ1-1	CSARPQANTEAFF
.	TRBV10-3	TRBJ1-5	CAISGQSNQPQHF
few	TRBV14	TRBJ1-6	CASSRTSGSVGGNSPLHF
few	TRBV7-2	TRBJ2-5	CASSLDRGQRTQYF
.	TRBV30	TRBJ1-5	CAWSRGGPSNQPQHF
.	TRBV29-1	TRBJ2-3	CSGVDRGSTDTQYF
.	TRBV29-1	TRBJ2-7	CSVDGVGEQYF
.	TRBV2	TRBJ2-2	CASSEVGTGELFF
.	TRBV30	TRBJ1-6	CAWKVGDRNSPLHF
.	TRBV7-2	TRBJ1-4	CASSIQTGGNEKLFF
.	TRBV5-1	TRBJ1-1	CASSLDGNMNTEAFF
.	TRBV13	TRBJ1-2	CASSRDRGRSYGYTF
.	TRBV29-1	TRBJ2-7	CSVDVGNSYEQYF
few	TRBV5-8	TRBJ1-2	CASSPEPRGNYGYTF
.	TRBV6-5	TRBJ1-1	CASSYGTANTEAFF
few	TRBV11-2	TRBJ2-2	CASSPRQGGGTGELFF
.	TRBV30	TRBJ2-7	CAWSPTGDYEQYF
.	TRBV29-1	TRBJ2-5	CSVEGRVSSETQYF